This T cell receptor (beta chain) was sequenced during a study of control samples from healthy donors and cancer patients. The CDR3 length is 14 residues. V was clipped by 1 base and J by 8 bases, with 12 bases between them. Germline V gives CDR1 LGHNT, CDR2 FRNRAP. This table comes from immunoSEQ multiplex PCR, and its TCRdb copy is limited to in-frame clones, with some not included. The table has more than 150,000 clones, roughly 90% seen once. The V and J genes are TRBV12-5 and TRBJ2-1, with D possibly matching TRBD2 (6 bases). Sequenced material: blood. The TCR comes from a woman aged 25 to 39 in good health. CDR3 coding DNA: TGTGCTAGTGGTTTGGGTCTTACTAGCTATGAGCAGTTCTTC. This encodes CASGLGLTSYEQFF.